Below, 24 T cell receptor beta chains from the same sample are listed, as sequenced in a study of cytomegalovirus exposure and HLA in healthy donors (dated by TCRdb to about 2017). Libraries were constructed by the immunoSEQ multiplex PCR assay. A mixture of 60 forward primers for TCR Vbeta segments and 13 reverse primers for TCR Jbeta segments was used in the multiplex PCR. TCRdb re-hosts the immuneACCESS table, in-frame sequences only. Its copies lack some clones; in the studies checked, an unresolved V gene accounts for under half of them, and the cause for the rest is not known. The table for this sample lists around 140,000 clones; 87% of them were counted only once. Roughly 5% of the sample lies in the top ten. Sequenced: PBMCs. These receptor sequences come from a woman aged 25 to 39 in good health and CMV-seronegative.

The chain combines TRBV7-2 with TRBJ1-6; D unresolved. This CDR3 has 14 amino acids. Trimming left V 2 bases short and J 14 bases short, with 16 bases between. CDR1 is SGHTA, CDR2 FQGNSA, per germline. CDR3 nucleotides: TGTGCCAGCAGCTTACTCAACGGGATCTCGTCCCTCCACTTT. Translating gives CASSLLNGISSLHF.

V gene TRBV28 combines with J gene TRBJ1-5; 10 bases fit TRBD1. Unmatched junction bases numbered 12, after V lost 7 bases and J lost 0 bases. The CDR3 sequence is 18 residues long. Germline V gene sequence: CDR1 MDHEN, CDR2 SYDVKM. CDR3 in amino acids: CASNSGTGAIYSNQPQHF. The DNA for the CDR3 is TGTGCCAGCAATTCCGGGACAGGGGCGATTTATAGCAATCAGCCCCAGCATTTT.

The gene calls are TRBV5-1 and TRBJ2-7; 11 bases are a match to TRBD1. With 4 bases clipped from V and 1 base from J, the junction kept 10 bases outside the gene matches. The germline V gene has CDR1 SGHRS and CDR2 YFSETQ. The CDR3 contains 17 residues. The CDR3 region is CASSPPAGDRGSYEQYF. The CDR3 DNA reads as TGCGCCAGCAGCCCCCCCGCCGGGGACAGGGGGTCCTACGAGCAGTACTTC.

This clone has just a few counts. The chain employs TRBV7-9 and TRBJ1-1; 7 bases match TRBD1. Germline V gene data show CDR1 as SEHNR and CDR2 as FQNEAQ (reference sequence). CDR3 size: 12 residues. Losses at the gene ends were 7 bases for V and 3 bases for J; bases not matched to a gene: 2. CDR3 region: CASTGGYTEAFF. The DNA of the CDR3 is TGTGCCAGCACAGGGGGGTACACTGAAGCTTTCTTT.

This sequence joins TRBV7-2 and TRBJ2-7, with a tentative D call TRBD1 (6 bases). Germline V gene data show CDR1 as SGHTA and CDR2 as FQGNSA. V gave up 5 bases and J gave up 4 bases, with 18 bases separating them. The CDR3 spans 15 residues. The CDR3 DNA reads TGTGCCAGCAGCCGTTACACAGGGAATCTATACGAGCAGTACTTC. It encodes CASSRYTGNLYEQYF.

This clone was observed a handful of times. The chain joins TRBV20-1 to TRBJ2-1, with D possibly being TRBD2 (5 bases). With 6 bases removed from V and 6 bases from J, the gap between germline ends came to 9 bases. The CDR3 runs 11 residues. Germline loops: CDR1 DFQATT, CDR2 SNEGSKA (reference sequence). This CDR3 is CSASTSNEQFF. The CDR3 region has the DNA TGCAGTGCGAGTACTAGCAATGAGCAGTTCTTC.

The V and J genes are TRBV5-1 and TRBJ1-6; 12 positions agree with TRBD1. CDR1 SGHRS and CDR2 YFSETQ come from the germline V gene. The CDR3 covers 17 residues. The J segment lost 10 bases and the V segment lost 4 bases, leaving 12 bases of the junction unmatched. This CDR3 is CASSPGGGQGARSPLHF. The CDR3 nucleotides read TGCGCCAGCAGCCCCGGGGGGGGACAGGGGGCAAGGTCACCCCTCCACTTT.

This chain uses TRBV29-1 with TRBJ2-1; 15 bases match TRBD2. This CDR3 has 14 amino acids. The germline V gene has CDR1 SQVTM and CDR2 ANQGSEA. V gave up 6 bases and J gave up 6 bases; unmatched junction bases: 3. This CDR3 is CSVTGLAGGNEQFF. The CDR3 nucleotides read TGCAGCGTCACGGGACTAGCGGGAGGCAATGAGCAGTTCTTC.

V is TRBV7-9 and J is TRBJ1-1, with D possibly being TRBD1 (6 bases). V lost 0 bases, J lost 0 bases, and 14 bases lay in between. The germline V gene has CDR1 SEHNR and CDR2 FQNEAQ (reference sequence). This CDR3 has 17 amino acids. CDR3 sequence: CASSLALRQGLNTEAFF. CDR3 bases: TGTGCCAGCAGCTTAGCCCTAAGGCAGGGGTTGAACACTGAAGCTTTCTTT.

This clone is a singleton in its sample. The rearrangement joins TRBV5-1 to TRBJ1-2; possibly TRBD1 for D (5 bases). In germline, CDR1 is SGHRS, CDR2 YFSETQ. This CDR3 contains 15 residues. V was trimmed by 4 bases and J by 2 bases, leaving 15 bases between them. CDR3 in DNA: TGCGCCAGCAGCCCTGGGGACGGAGGGAACTATGGCTACACCTTC. This codes for CASSPGDGGNYGYTF.

V is TRBV10-3 and J is TRBJ2-3; D is uncertain. The CDR3 is 12 amino acids. The germline V gene encodes CDR1 ENHRY and CDR2 SYGVKD. Trimming removed 11 bases from V and 0 bases from J, with 9 bases in between. The CDR3 here is CADITSTDTQYF. DNA of the CDR3: TGTGCCGACATTACTAGCACAGATACGCAGTATTTT.

This rearrangement joins TRBV5-4 to TRBJ2-5, with 9 bases matching TRBD1. The J call may be wrong; the DNA end is better matched by TRBJ2-7. The germline V gene encodes CDR1 SGHNT and CDR2 YYREEE (reference sequence). The CDR3 covers 14 residues. CDR3 region: CASSSPGQGYEQYF. Here the CDR3 DNA reads TGTGCCAGCAGCTCCCCGGGACAGGGCTACGAGCAGTACTTC.

V usage is TRBV29-1 and J usage is TRBJ2-3; tentatively, D is TRBD1 (5 bases). This CDR3 is built from 15 residues. Germline CDR1 SQVTM, CDR2 ANQGSEA. V gave up 4 bases and J gave up 2 bases, with 16 bases separating them. CDR3 residues: CSVVRLIRATDTQYF. The DNA for the CDR3 is TGCAGCGTTGTGCGTTTGATCAGGGCCACAGATACGCAGTATTTT.

The gene calls are TRBV13 and TRBJ1-2; TRBD1 matches 7 bases. Trimming took 4 bases from V and 0 from J; bases not matched to a gene: 8. The germline V gene has CDR1 PRHDT and CDR2 FYEKMQ (reference sequence). The CDR3 loop spans 16 amino acids. DNA for the CDR3: TGTGCCAGCAGCTACGGGACAGCGCTAGCTAACTATGGCTACACCTTC. This sequence encodes CASSYGTALANYGYTF.

This clone was found once. The CDR3 region has the DNA TGTGCCAGCAGCTTCGGGAACTATGGCTACACCTTC. Encoded protein: CASSFGNYGYTF. The rearrangement links TRBV5-4 to TRBJ1-2; D uncertain. Per the germline V gene, CDR1 is SGHNT and CDR2 is YYREEE (reference sequence). The CDR3 consists of 12 residues. V lost 2 bases and J lost 2, with 4 bases in between.

This chain uses TRBV19 with TRBJ1-2, with D tentatively TRBD1 (5 bases). CDR1 and CDR2 from the germline V gene are LNHDA and SQIVND (reference sequence). Trimming took 3 bases from V and 3 from J, leaving 14 bases between them. The CDR3 is 15 amino acids. CDR3 amino acids: CASSMGSRAHYGYTF. DNA for the CDR3: TGTGCCAGTAGTATGGGTTCCAGGGCCCACTATGGCTACACCTTC.

This chain uses TRBV27 with TRBJ1-5, with 11 bases matching TRBD1. With 5 bases clipped from V and 8 bases from J, the junction kept 8 bases outside the gene matches. There are 15 residues in the CDR3. Germline V gene sequence: CDR1 MNHEY, CDR2 SMNVEV (reference sequence). The CDR3 nucleotides are TGTGCCAGCAGTGGACGGACAGGGGGCGGGGAGCCCCAGCATTTT. It codes for CASSGRTGGGEPQHF.

This rearrangement joins TRBV5-4 to TRBJ2-7; 13 bases line up with TRBD2. Germline loops: CDR1 SGHNT, CDR2 YYREEE (reference sequence). CDR3 length: 15 residues. The ends lost 4 bases at V and 7 bases at J; junction bases unmatched: 8. The CDR3 reads CASSEPTSGGSEQYF. The DNA of the CDR3 is TGTGCCAGCAGCGAGCCGACTAGCGGGGGGAGTGAGCAGTACTTC. Complete variable domain (other parts from reference TRBV5-4 and TRBJ2-7): ETGVTQSPTHLIKTRGQQVTLRCSSQSGHNTVSWYQQALGQGPQFIFQYYREEENGRGNFPPRFSGLQFPNYSSELNVNALELDDSALYLCASSEPTSGGSEQYFGPGTRLTVT.

The chain couples TRBV18 to TRBJ1-1; 7 positions agree with TRBD1. V shed 2 bases, J shed 1 base, and the junction held 1 base outside the gene matches. This CDR3 has 14 residues. Germline V gene data show CDR1 as KGHSH and CDR2 as LQKENI. The CDR3: CASSPRTGNTEAFF. In nucleotides, the CDR3 is TGTGCCAGCTCACCAAGGACAGGGAACACTGAAGCTTTCTTT.

The chain joins TRBV27 to TRBJ2-7; maybe TRBD2 (5 bases). The CDR3 contains 13 residues. The germline V gene encodes CDR1 MNHEY and CDR2 SMNVEV (reference sequence). Trimming took 5 bases from V and 4 from J, leaving 12 bases between them. DNA for the CDR3: TGTGCCAGCAGTGGTGGGAGTTTTTACGAGCAGTACTTC. It encodes CASSGGSFYEQYF.

The chain links TRBV19 to TRBJ1-1; D not resolved. Trimming left V 5 bases short and J 5 bases short, with 21 bases between. Germline V lookup: CDR1 LNHDA, CDR2 SQIVND (reference sequence). This CDR3 region has 16 residues. The CDR3 loop is CASSRFPEVVTTEAFF. CDR3 nucleotides: TGTGCCAGTAGTCGTTTTCCAGAGGTCGTTACAACTGAAGCTTTCTTT.

This rearrangement joins TRBV28 to TRBJ1-5; 7 positions match TRBD1. Per germline, CDR1 MDHEN and CDR2 SYDVKM. This CDR3 contains 15 residues. With 8 bases clipped from V and 6 bases from J, the junction kept 13 bases outside the gene matches. CDR3 amino acids: CASGSRDRSSQPQHF. CDR3 sequence (DNA): TGTGCCAGCGGAAGTCGGGACAGATCTAGTCAGCCCCAGCATTTT.

This rearrangement joins TRBV7-6 to TRBJ1-1, with D maybe TRBD1 (6 bases). The CDR3 covers 17 residues. CDR1 is SGHVS and CDR2 is FNYEAQ in the germline V gene. V lost 4 bases and J lost 3, with 21 bases in between. CDR3 bases: TGTGCCAGCAGCTCTACTGGCAGGGGCGCATTGGACACTGAAGCTTTCTTT. It is translated as CASSSTGRGALDTEAFF. Together with reference TRBV7-6 and TRBJ1-1, the CDR3 gives the full variable domain: GAGVSQSPRYKVTKRGQDVALRCDPISGHVSLYWYRQALGQGPEFLTYFNYEAQQDKSGLPNDRFSAERPEGSISTLTIQRTEQRDSAMYRCASSSTGRGALDTEAFFGQGTRLTVV.

As to this clone: Sequence at one end of the junction differs from germline and may be a read error. Other DNA sequences of this sample code for an identical CDR3. This sequence joins TRBV4-3 and TRBJ1-1, with D possibly matching TRBD1 (6 bases). The CDR3 length is 15 residues. Per germline, CDR1 LGHNA and CDR2 YSLEER. The CDR3 is CASSQSRGGASEAFF. CDR3 coding DNA: TGCGCCAGCAGCCAATCGAGAGGGGGGGCCTCTGAAGCTTTCTTC.